This TCR beta chain was obtained from a study of brain T cells in children with intractable seizures. Study-level points and caveats: Clones missing pre-surgery may reflect undersampling of that blood sample.

Germline CDR1 is MNHEY and CDR2 is SMNVEV (reference sequence). V lost 5 bases and J 7 bases, leaving 15 bases between the germline ends. There are 14 residues in the CDR3. Clones were sequenced by immunoSEQ multiplex PCR, and TCRdb holds only the in-frame ones, with some missing. The data hold a few hundred thousand clones, with over 90% observed a single time. Time point denoted: blood from clinic visit 5 months post-surgery; TSC patient then seizure free. This clone was observed once. The antigen remains unidentified. The source was peripheral blood, collected 5 to 6 months after surgery. The chain is built from TRBV27 and TRBJ2-4; no firm D call. The clonotype comes from a boy under three years old with tuberous sclerosis and intractable seizures. The CDR3 sequence: CASSPGTPTNIQYF. The CDR3 nucleotides are TGTGCCAGCAGTCCCGGAACCCCAACTAACATTCAGTACTTC.